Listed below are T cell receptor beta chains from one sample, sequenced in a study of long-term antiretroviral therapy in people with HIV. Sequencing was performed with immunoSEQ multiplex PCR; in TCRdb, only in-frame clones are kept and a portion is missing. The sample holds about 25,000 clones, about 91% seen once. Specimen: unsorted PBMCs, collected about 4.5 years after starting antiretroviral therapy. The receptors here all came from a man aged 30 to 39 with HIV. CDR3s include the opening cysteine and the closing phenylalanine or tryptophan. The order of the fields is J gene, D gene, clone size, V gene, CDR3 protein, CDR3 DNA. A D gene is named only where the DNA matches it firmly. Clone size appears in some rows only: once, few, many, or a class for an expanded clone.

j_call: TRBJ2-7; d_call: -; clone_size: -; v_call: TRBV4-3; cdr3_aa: CASSQDYPPEYEQYF; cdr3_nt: TGCGCCAGCAGCCAAGATTACCCCCCAGAATACGAGCAGTACTTC
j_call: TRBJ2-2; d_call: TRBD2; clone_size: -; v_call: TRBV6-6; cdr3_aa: CASSYRGGALTGELFF; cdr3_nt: TGTGCCAGCAGTTACCGCGGGGGGGCCCTCACCGGGGAGCTGTTTTTT
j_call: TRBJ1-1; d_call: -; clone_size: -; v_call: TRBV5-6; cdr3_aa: CASSLGSGEAFF; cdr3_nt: TGTGCCAGCAGCTTGGGGTCAGGAGAAGCTTTCTTT
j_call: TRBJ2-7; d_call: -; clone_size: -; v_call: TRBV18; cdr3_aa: CASSFDANPSYEQYF; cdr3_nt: TGTGCCAGCTCGTTTGATGCTAACCCATCCTACGAGCAGTACTTC
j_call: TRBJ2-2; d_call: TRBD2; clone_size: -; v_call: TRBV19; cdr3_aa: CASKSGGTPGELFF; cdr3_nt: TGTGCCAGTAAGAGCGGGGGGACCCCCGGGGAGCTGTTTTTT
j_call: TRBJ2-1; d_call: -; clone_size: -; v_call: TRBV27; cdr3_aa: CASSTDPSSYNEQFF; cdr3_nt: TGTGCCAGCAGTACGGACCCGAGCTCCTACAATGAGCAGTTCTTC
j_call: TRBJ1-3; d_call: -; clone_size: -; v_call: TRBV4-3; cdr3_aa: CASSQDVGHLGFSGNTIYF; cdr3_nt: TGCGCCAGCAGCCAAGATGTCGGACACCTGGGCTTCTCTGGAAACACCATATATTTT
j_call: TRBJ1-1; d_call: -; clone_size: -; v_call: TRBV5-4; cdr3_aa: CASGGSLTEAFF; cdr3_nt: TGTGCCAGCGGGGGAAGTCTTACTGAAGCTTTCTTT
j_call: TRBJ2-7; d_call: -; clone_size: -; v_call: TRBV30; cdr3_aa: CAWRLGGEQYF; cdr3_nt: TGTGCCTGGAGACTAGGGGGCGAGCAGTACTTC
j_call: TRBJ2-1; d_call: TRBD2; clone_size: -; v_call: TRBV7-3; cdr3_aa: CASSSGTSGSYEQFF; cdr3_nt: TGTGCCAGCAGCTCCGGGACTAGCGGGAGCTATGAGCAGTTCTTC
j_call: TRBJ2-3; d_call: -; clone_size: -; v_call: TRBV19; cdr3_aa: CASSIGYTDTQYF; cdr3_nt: TGTGCCAGTAGTATTGGATACACAGATACGCAGTATTTT
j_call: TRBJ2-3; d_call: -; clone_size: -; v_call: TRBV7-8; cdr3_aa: CASSLDSGTDTQYF; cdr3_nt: TGTGCCAGCAGCTTAGACTCGGGGACAGATACGCAGTATTTT
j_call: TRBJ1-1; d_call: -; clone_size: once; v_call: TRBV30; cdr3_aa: CAWSREGTEAFF; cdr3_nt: TGTGCCTGGAGTAGAGAAGGGACTGAAGCTTTCTTT
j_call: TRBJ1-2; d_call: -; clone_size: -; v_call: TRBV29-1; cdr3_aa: CSVEDLIGYTF; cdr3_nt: TGCAGCGTTGAAGATCTGATTGGCTACACCTTC
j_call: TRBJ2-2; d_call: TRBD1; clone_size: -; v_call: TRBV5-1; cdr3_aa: CASSLAGGQSYTGELFF; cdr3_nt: TGCGCCAGCAGCTTGGCTGGGGGACAGTCTTACACCGGGGAGCTGTTTTTT
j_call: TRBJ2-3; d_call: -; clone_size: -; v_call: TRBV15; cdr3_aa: CATSRERDAQYF; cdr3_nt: TGTGCCACCAGCAGAGAGAGGGATGCGCAGTATTTT
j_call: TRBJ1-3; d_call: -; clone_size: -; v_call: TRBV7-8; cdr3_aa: CASSSLSGNTIYF; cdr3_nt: TGTGCCAGCAGCTCACTCTCTGGAAACACCATATATTTT
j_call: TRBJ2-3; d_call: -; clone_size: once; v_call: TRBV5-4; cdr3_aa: CASSLQGPSTDTQYF; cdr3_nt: TGTGCCAGCAGCCTCCAGGGTCCTAGCACAGATACGCAGTATTTT
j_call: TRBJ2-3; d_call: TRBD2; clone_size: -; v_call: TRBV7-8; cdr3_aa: CASSPTLAGVTDTQYF; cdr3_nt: TGTGCCAGCAGCCCAACCCTAGCGGGGGTCACAGATACGCAGTATTTT
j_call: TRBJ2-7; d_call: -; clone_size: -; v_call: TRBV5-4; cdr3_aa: CASSLGVNPYEQYF; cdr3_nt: TGTGCCAGCAGCTTGGGGGTTAATCCCTACGAGCAGTACTTC
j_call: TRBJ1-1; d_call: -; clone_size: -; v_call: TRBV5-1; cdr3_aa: CASSLTGSPNTEAFF; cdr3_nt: TGCGCCAGCAGCTTGACTGGATCTCCGAACACTGAAGCTTTCTTT
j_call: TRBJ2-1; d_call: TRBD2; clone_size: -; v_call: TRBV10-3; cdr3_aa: CAISEVGLSGGHNEQFF; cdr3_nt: TGTGCCATCAGTGAGGTCGGTCTTAGCGGGGGACACAATGAGCAGTTCTTC
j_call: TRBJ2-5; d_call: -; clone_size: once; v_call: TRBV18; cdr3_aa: CASSAGTQYQETQYF; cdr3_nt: TGTGCCAGCTCAGCCGGGACCCAGTACCAAGAGACCCAGTACTTC
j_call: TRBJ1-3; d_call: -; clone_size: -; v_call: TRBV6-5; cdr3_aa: CASSYSMGRGNTIYF; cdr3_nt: TGTGCCAGCAGTTACTCGATGGGGCGGGGAAACACCATATATTTT
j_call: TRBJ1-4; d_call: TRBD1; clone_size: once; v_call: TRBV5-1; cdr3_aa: CASSYGQGGLFF; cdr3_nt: TGCGCCAGCAGCTACGGACAGGGGGGCCTGTTTTTT
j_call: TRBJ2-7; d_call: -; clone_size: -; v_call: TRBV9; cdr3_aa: CASSVGALPGTRYEQYF; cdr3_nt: TGTGCCAGCAGCGTAGGGGCCCTCCCCGGGACTCGATACGAGCAGTACTTC
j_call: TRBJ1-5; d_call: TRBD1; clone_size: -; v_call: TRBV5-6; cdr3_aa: CASSSSVDRAVQPQHF; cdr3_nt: TGTGCCAGCAGCTCCTCCGTGGACAGGGCGGTTCAGCCCCAGCATTTT
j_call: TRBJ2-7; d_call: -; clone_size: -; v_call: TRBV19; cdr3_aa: CASSFAGLMYF; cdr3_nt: TGTGCCAGTAGTTTCGCAGGGTTGATGTACTTC
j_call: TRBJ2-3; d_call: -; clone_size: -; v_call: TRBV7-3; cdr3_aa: CASTNGATATDTQYF; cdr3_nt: TGTGCCAGCACCAACGGGGCTACCGCGACAGATACGCAGTATTTT
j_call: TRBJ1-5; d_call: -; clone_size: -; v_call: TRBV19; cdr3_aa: CASSAGNSNQPQHF; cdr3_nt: TGTGCCAGTAGTGCGGGTAATAGCAATCAGCCCCAGCATTTT
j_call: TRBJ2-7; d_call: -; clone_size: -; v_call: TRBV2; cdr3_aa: CASSEIAVVSSYEQYF; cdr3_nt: TGTGCCAGCAGTGAGATAGCGGTCGTTAGTTCCTACGAGCAGTACTTC
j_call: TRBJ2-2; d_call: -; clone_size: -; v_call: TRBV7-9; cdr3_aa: CASSLSFGGVRTGELFF; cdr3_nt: TGTGCCAGCAGCTTGTCGTTTGGAGGGGTGCGGACCGGGGAGCTGTTTTTT
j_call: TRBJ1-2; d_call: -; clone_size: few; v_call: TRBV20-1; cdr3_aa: CSATGAGGYTF; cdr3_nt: TGCAGTGCTACAGGGGCAGGTGGCTACACCTTC
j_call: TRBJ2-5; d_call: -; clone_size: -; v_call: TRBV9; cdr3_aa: CASSSGPQETQYF; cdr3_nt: TGTGCCAGCAGCTCCGGACCACAAGAGACCCAGTACTTC